What follows is one T cell receptor beta chain and its context. As yet, its antigen is unknown. TCRdb keeps only in-frame clones here, not all; method: immunoSEQ multiplex PCR. The table lists just over 95,000 clones, 84% of them singletons. This entry is derived from a study of radiation and T cells in renal cell carcinoma. Whole-study findings and limits: In blood, top tumor clones expanded by 2 weeks, shrinking by 4.

Trimming removed 2 bases at V and 5 bases at J, with 15 bases between. Germline V gives CDR1 SGHVS, CDR2 FQNEAQ. The CDR3 is 15 residues long. Regarding time point: blood 4 weeks post-SBRT, at nephrectomy. As for treatment: 15 Gy SBRT to primary tumor, nephrectomy 4 weeks later. Blood was sampled at baseline, 2 weeks and 4 weeks after SBRT. This renal cell carcinoma was of the clear cell type. The chain is built from TRBV7-8 and TRBJ1-1; D unresolved. This clonotype was sampled from a man in his 60s with renal cell carcinoma. The material was blood, obtained from a patient whose treatment included radiotherapy and nephrectomy. CDR3 amino acids: CASSLWYGEGTEAFF. The CDR3 DNA follows: TGTGCCAGCAGCTTATGGTACGGGGAAGGAACTGAAGCTTTCTTT.